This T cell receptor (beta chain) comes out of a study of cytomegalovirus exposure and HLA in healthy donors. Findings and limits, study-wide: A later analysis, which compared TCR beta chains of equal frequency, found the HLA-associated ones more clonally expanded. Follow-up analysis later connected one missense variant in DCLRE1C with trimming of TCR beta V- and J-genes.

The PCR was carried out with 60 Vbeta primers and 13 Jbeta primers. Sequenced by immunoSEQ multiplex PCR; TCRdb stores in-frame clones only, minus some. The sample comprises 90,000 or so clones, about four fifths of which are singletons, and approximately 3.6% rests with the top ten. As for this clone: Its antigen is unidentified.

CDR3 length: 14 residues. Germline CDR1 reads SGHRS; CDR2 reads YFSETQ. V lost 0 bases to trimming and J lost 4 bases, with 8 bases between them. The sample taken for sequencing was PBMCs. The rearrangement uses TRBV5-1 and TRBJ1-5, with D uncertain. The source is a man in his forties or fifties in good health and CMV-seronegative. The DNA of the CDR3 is TGCGCCAGCAGCTTGGAACACCCAAATCAGCCCCAGCATTTT. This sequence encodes CASSLEHPNQPQHF.